This record concerns one TCR beta chain sequence. The target antigen is unknown. The PCR contained 60 Vbeta and 13 Jbeta primers. Sequencing was performed with immunoSEQ multiplex PCR; in TCRdb, only in-frame clones are kept and a portion is missing. This sample carries about 150,000 clones, 80% of them seen once, and the ten largest clones take over 13%. The data were taken from a study of cytomegalovirus exposure and HLA in healthy donors. Study-wide background: From HLA-typed donors, an early data release held roughly 80 million unique TCRs. Overall study findings and caveats: With further analysis later on, most CMV-associated TCR beta chains appeared HLA-restricted.

The clonotype was recovered from a woman between 35 and 50 years old in good health and CMV-seronegative. The sequencing sample was made of PBMCs.

CDR3 nucleotide sequence: TGTGCCAGCAGTGGCACAACCGCCCGAAATAGCAATCAGCCCCAGCATTTT. Its translation is CASSGTTARNSNQPQHF. J is TRBJ1-5 and V is TRBV6-1; D is ambiguous. V dropped 4 bases and J dropped 0 bases, with 16 bases sitting between them. Germline assignment: CDR1 MNHNS and CDR2 SASEGT. The length of the CDR3 is 17 residues.